A single TCR beta chain is shown here with its context. Germline V gives CDR1 GTSNPN, CDR2 SVGIG (reference sequence). Trimming stripped 2 bases from V and 4 bases from J, with 8 bases between. CDR3 length equals 12 residues. PCR primers comprised 60 Vbeta and 13 Jbeta primers. Generated by immunoSEQ multiplex PCR, the TCRdb table keeps only in-frame clones and is missing some. The sample lists fewer than 100,000 clones; 75% to 80% were seen once. These data come from a study of cytomegalovirus exposure and HLA in healthy donors. For the study at large: A prior analysis found around 110 million unique TCR beta sequences from around 200 million T cells.

Participants comprised healthy donors of bone marrow. The sequencing input was PBMCs. This chain joins TRBV30 and TRBJ2-5; D is unresolved. The TCR sequence derives from a woman aged 40 to 55 in good health and CMV-seronegative. CDR3 loop: CAWSFRGETQYF. Here the CDR3 DNA reads TGTGCCTGGAGTTTCCGAGGAGAGACCCAGTACTTC. Combining the CDR3 with reference TRBV30 and TRBJ2-5 gives the whole variable domain SQTIHQWPATLVQPVGSPLSLECTVEGTSNPNLYWYRQAAGRGLQLLFYSVGIGQISSEVPQNLSASRPQDRQFILSSKKLLLSDSGFYLCAWSFRGETQYFGPGTRLLVL.